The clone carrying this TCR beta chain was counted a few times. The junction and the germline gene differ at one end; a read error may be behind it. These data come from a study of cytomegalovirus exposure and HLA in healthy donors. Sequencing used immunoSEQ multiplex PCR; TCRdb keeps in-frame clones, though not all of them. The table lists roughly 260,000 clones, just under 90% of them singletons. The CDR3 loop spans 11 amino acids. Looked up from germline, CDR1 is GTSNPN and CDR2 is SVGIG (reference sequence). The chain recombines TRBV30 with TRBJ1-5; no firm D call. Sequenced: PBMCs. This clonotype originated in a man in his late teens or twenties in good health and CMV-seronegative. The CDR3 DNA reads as TGTGCCTGGAGTGTCGATCAGGCCCAGCATTTT. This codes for CAWSVDQAQHF. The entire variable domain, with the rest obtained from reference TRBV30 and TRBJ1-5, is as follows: SQTIHQWPATLVQPVGSPLSLECTVEGTSNPNLYWYRQAAGRGLQLLFYSVGIGQISSEVPQNLSASRPQDRQFILSSKKLLLSDSGFYLCAWSVDQAQHFGDGTRLSIL.